This is a list of T cell receptor beta chains from one sample in a study of T cells after posttransplantation cyclophosphamide. TCRdb's copy holds only in-frame clones and misses some; the assay was immunoSEQ multiplex PCR. The table has roughly 15,000 clones, around 87% seen once. The sample here was PBMCs, taken after an allogeneic stem cell transplant with a calcineurin inhibitor and methotrexate. These receptors were taken from a male patient aged 45-60 years who received an allogeneic stem cell transplant from an unrelated donor, was CMV-positive, and had chronic GVHD only. The graft donor may have contributed some T cells. Both conserved end residues are part of each CDR3. D genes are given only for firm matches. Size values are once, few and many counts, or a class for expanded clones, and some rows have none.

>-|-|TRBV18|TRBJ2-1
TGTGCCAGCTCACGCGGGGTGAGCTCCTACAATGAGCAGTTCTTC
CASSRGVSSYNEQFF
>-|-|TRBV5-4|TRBJ2-2
TGTGCCAGCAGCTCGTCGCGGGACGGTCGCGGGGAGCTGTTTTTT
CASSSSRDGRGELFF
>-|TRBD1|TRBV6-4|TRBJ2-7
TGTGCCAGCAGTGACCCGGACAGGGCGGACGAGCAGTACTTC
CASSDPDRADEQYF
>-|-|TRBV4-3|TRBJ2-2
TGCGCCAGCAGCCAAGATCCAAGCGGGCCGAACACCGGGGAGCTGTTTTTT
CASSQDPSGPNTGELFF
>-|TRBD2|TRBV28|TRBJ2-7
TGTGCCAGCAGTTTGACTAGCGGGCTGTACGAGCAGTACTTC
CASSLTSGLYEQYF
>-|-|TRBV5-6|TRBJ2-7
TGTGCCAGCAGCTTGGATGTATCAGGGTTCTACGAGCAGTACTTC
CASSLDVSGFYEQYF
>-|-|TRBV9|TRBJ2-3
TGTGCCAGCAGCGTGGAGACTGAAAAACGCACAGATACGCAGTATTTT
CASSVETEKRTDTQYF
>-|TRBD1|TRBV19|TRBJ1-1
TGTGCCAGTAGTAGACAGGGGAGGGGCGCTGAAGCTTTCTTT
CASSRQGRGAEAFF
>few|TRBD1|TRBV28|TRBJ1-5
TGTGCCAGCAGTTTGGGGACAGTGAATCAGCCCCAGCATTTT
CASSLGTVNQPQHF
>once|-|TRBV2|TRBJ2-6
TGTGCCAGCAGGGGGCGTACTGGGGCCAACGTCCTGACTTTC
CASRGRTGANVLTF
>-|-|TRBV18|TRBJ2-7
TGTGCCAGCTCACCATTAGGGAGCGAGCAGTACTTC
CASSPLGSEQYF